This T cell receptor beta chain was observed in a study of T cell repertoires in cytomegalovirus infection. Study in general: Public TCR beta signature analysis indicated the presence of both CMV infection and matching HLA type.

After removal of 5 bases from V and 9 bases from J, the junction contained 6 bases not matched to a gene. Germline CDR1 is SEHNR and CDR2 is FQNEAQ (reference sequence). The CDR3 is 12 amino acids. MiXCR was run by TCRdb on the reads, yielding one entry per CDR3 protein. Among about 130,000 distinct CDR3 sequences listed, 20% to 30% were seen once. This clonotype occurred a few times. Its antigen is unknown. The sequenced sample was PBMCs, sequenced either directly or after in vitro stimulation (not recorded which). The chain employs TRBV7-9 and TRBJ2-7; 8 positions match TRBD2. This TCR came from a human donor in good health (CMV status not recorded). Some clones in this sample may be carry-over from other donors' samples. CDR3 residues: CASSAVAGTQYV. In DNA form, the CDR3 reads TGTGCCAGCAGCGCTGTAGCGGGAACGCAGTACGTC.